This T cell receptor (beta chain) originates from a study of neurological immune-mediated disorders. Study-wide points: CDR3 amino acid sequences of expanded clones were not shared across subjects, a result suggesting private repertoires in all groups.

The sorted libraries started from 1 million CD4+ or CD8+ T cells. Template-switch 5'RACE cDNA synthesis added a 10-nucleotide unique molecular identifier. MiXCR, applied by TCRdb to the 5' RACE reads, yields one record per CDR3 protein. This sample has some 15,000 distinct CDR3 sequences, with about 6.8% found just once. This clonotype was counted many times. Its antigen is still unknown. The sequencing sample was made of CD8+ T cells from blood. The receptor comes from a woman aged 40 to 50 in good health.

The CDR3: CSATADYEQYF. The CDR3 DNA sequence: TGCAGTGCTACTGCAGACTACGAGCAGTACTTC. This chain links TRBV20-1 with TRBJ2-7, with D uncertain. The germline V gene encodes CDR1 DFQATT and CDR2 SNEGSKA (reference sequence). The ends were cut back, 4 bases at V and 3 bases at J, with 7 bases in the middle. This CDR3 region has 11 residues.